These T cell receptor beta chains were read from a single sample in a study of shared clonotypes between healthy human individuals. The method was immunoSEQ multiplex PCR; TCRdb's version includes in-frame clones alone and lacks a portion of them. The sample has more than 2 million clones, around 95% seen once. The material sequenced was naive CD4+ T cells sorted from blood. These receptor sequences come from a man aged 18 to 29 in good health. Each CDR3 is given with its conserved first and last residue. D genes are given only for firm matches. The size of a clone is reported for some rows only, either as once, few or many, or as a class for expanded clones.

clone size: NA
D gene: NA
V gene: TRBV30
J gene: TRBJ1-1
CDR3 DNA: TGTGCCTGGGGGGGCCCGGGACCCTCAACTGAAGCTTTCTTT
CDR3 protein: CAWGGPGPSTEAFF

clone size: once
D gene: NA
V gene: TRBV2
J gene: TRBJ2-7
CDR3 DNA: TGTGCCAGCAGAGTGGTGGGGATATCCTACGAGCAGTACTTC
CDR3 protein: CASRVVGISYEQYF

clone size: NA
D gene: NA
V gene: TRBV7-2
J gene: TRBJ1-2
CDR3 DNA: TGTGCCAGCAGCCCTGACTGGAAGGGGGATGGCTACACCTTC
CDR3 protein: CASSPDWKGDGYTF

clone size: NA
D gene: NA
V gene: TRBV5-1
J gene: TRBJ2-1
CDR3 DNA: TGCGCCAGCAGCATGCAGGGGAAGAATGAGCAGTTCTTC
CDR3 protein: CASSMQGKNEQFF

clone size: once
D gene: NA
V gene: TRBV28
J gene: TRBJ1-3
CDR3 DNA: TGTGCCAGCATACAGAACCCTTCTGGAAACACCATATATTTT
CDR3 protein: CASIQNPSGNTIYF

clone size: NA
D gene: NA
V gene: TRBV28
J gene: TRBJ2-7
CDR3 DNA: TGTGCCAGCAGTTTCGTCTGGGGGAGCCCCTACGAGCAGTACTTC
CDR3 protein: CASSFVWGSPYEQYF

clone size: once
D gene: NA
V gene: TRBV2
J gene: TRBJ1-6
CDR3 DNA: TGTGCCAGCATTATCTCGGGGGTTAATTCACCCCTCCACTTT
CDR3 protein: CASIISGVNSPLHF

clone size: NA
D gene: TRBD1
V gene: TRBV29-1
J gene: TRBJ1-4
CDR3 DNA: TGCAGCGTTCCGGGACAGGGGAATGAAAAACTGTTTTTT
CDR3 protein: CSVPGQGNEKLFF

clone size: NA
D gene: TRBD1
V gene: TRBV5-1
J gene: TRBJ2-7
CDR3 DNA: TGCGCCAGCAGACCCGGGACAGGGTTCTCCTACGAGCAGTACTTC
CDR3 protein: CASRPGTGFSYEQYF

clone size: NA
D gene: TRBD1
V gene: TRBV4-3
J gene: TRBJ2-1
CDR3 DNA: TGCGCCAGCAGCCCGGGGACAGGGGCGTACAATGAGCAGTTCTTC
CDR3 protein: CASSPGTGAYNEQFF

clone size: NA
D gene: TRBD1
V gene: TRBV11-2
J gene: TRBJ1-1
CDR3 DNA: TGTGCCAGCAGCCGCCTGGACAGGGTCCACACTGAAGCTTTCTTT
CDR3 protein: CASSRLDRVHTEAFF

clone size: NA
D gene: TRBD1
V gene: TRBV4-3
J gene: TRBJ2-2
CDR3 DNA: TGCGCCAGCAGCTTACACAGGGGGCTCACCGGGGAGCTGTTTTTT
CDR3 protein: CASSLHRGLTGELFF

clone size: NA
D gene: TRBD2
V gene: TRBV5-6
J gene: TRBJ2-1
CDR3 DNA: TGTGCCAGCAGGGGACTAGCGGGAACGCAGCAGTTCTTC
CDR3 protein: CASRGLAGTQQFF

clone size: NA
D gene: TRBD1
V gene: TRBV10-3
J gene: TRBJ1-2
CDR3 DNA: TGTGCCATCAGTGATCCCCGGGACAGGGGCCTAGGCTACACCTTC
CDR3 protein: CAISDPRDRGLGYTF

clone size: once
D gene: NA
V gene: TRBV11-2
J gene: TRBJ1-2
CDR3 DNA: TGTGCCAGCAGCTTCTATTCCCGGACGGAGGCTTATGGCTACACCTTC
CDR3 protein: CASSFYSRTEAYGYTF

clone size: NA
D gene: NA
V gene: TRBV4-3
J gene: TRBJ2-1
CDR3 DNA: TGCGCCAGCAGCCAAGAGCCGGGCCCTAGCCATGAGCAGTTCTTC
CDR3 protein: CASSQEPGPSHEQFF

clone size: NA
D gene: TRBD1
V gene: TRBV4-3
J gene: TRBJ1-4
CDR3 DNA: TGCGCCAGCAGCCAAGATTGGGGACAGACGAATGAAAAACTGTTTTTT
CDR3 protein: CASSQDWGQTNEKLFF

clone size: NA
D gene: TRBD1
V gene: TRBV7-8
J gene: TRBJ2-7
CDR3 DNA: TGTGCCAGCAGCCCCCTCGGACAGGCTGGGGACAAGCAGTACTTC
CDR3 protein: CASSPLGQAGDKQYF

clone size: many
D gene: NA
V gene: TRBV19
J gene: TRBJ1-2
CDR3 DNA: TGTGCCAGTAGTATTCTCCGTGGTCAGGGCTACACCTTC
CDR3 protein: CASSILRGQGYTF

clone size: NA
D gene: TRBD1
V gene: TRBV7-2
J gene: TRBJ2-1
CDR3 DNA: TGTGCCAGCAGCTTATCGGGAACTGGACAGGGGAACAATGAGCAGTTCTTC
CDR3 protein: CASSLSGTGQGNNEQFF

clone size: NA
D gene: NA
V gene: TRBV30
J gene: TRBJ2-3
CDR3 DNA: TGTGCCTGGAGTAGACTAGTCGCGCAGTATTTT
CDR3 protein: CAWSRLVAQYF

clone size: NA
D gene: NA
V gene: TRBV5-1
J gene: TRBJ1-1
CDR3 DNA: TGCGCCAGCAGCTTGGCCTCGGGGGGCACTGAAGCTTTCTTT
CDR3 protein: CASSLASGGTEAFF

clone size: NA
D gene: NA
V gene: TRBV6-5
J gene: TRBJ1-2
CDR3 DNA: TGTGCCAGCAGTTTAGCCGGGAGTACGAACTATGGCTACACCTTC
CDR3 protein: CASSLAGSTNYGYTF

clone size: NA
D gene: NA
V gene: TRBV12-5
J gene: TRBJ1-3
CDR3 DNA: TGTGCTAGTGCCAACTCGGGGGCCTCTGGAAACACCATATATTTT
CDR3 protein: CASANSGASGNTIYF

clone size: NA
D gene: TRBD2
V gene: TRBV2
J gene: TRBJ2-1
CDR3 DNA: TGTGCCAGCAAAAGACTAGCGGGAGAGGGTGAGCAGTTCTTC
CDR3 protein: CASKRLAGEGEQFF

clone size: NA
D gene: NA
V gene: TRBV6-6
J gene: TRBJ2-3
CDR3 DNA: TGTGCCAGCAGTTTCGTAGCCCCAGATACGCAGTATTTT
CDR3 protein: CASSFVAPDTQYF

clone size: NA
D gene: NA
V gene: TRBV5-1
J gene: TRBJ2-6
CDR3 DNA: TGCGCCAGCAGCTTGGAACCCGTTGGGGCCAACGTCCTGACTTTC
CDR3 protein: CASSLEPVGANVLTF

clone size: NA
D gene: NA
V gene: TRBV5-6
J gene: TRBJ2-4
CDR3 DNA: TGTGCCAGCAGCCGCGGGCCGCAAACAGTCCGCATTCAGTACTTC
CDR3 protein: CASSRGPQTVRIQYF

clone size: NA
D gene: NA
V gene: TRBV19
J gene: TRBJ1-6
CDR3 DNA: TGTGCCAGTAGTCCGGCGGTTGGGACGGCATCCTATAATTCACCCCTCCACTTT
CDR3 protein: CASSPAVGTASYNSPLHF

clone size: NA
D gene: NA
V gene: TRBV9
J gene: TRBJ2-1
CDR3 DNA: TGTGCCAGCAGCGTAGCCGCCTACACAGGGTTCAATGAGCAGTTCTTC
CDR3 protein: CASSVAAYTGFNEQFF

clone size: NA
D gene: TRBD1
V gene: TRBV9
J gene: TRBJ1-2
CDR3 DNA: TGTGCCAGCAGCGCCGGGACAGGGCGTGGCTACACCTTC
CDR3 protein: CASSAGTGRGYTF

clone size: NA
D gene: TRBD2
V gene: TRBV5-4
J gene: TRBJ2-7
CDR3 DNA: TGTGCCAGCAGCTTGGGGACTAGCGGGTCCTTCGGCGAGCAGTACTTC
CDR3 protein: CASSLGTSGSFGEQYF

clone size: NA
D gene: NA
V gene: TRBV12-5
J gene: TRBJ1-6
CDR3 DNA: TGTGCTAGTGGTTCCGGGGGTCCCCTCCACTTT
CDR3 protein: CASGSGGPLHF

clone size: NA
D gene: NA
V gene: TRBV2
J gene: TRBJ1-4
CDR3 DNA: TGTGCCAGCAGTGAAGGACAGTCAACTAATGAAAAACTGTTTTTT
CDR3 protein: CASSEGQSTNEKLFF

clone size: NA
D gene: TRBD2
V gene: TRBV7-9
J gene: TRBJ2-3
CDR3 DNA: TGTGCCAGCAGGGTACTAGCGGCAGATACGCAGTATTTT
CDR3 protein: CASRVLAADTQYF

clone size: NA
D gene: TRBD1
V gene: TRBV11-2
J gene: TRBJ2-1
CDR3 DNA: TGTGCCAGCAGCTTTGACAGGGTAACCTACAATGAGCAGTTCTTC
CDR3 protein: CASSFDRVTYNEQFF

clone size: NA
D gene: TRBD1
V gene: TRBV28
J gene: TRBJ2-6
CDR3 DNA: TGTGCCAGCAGCGACCGGGACAGGGTTACTCCTGGGGCCAACGTCCTGACTTTC
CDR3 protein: CASSDRDRVTPGANVLTF

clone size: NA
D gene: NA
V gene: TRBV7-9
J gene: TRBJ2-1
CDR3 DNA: TGTGCCAGCAGTTTATCTCCGGCCCGAGGTGAGCAGTTCTTC
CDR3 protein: CASSLSPARGEQFF

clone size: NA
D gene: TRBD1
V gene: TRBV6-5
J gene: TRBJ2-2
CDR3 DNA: TGTGCCAGCAGCCCGCTTGACAGGGTCGCCGGGGAGCTGTTTTTT
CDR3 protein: CASSPLDRVAGELFF